The T cell receptor beta chain described here comes from a study of OX40 agonist ivuxolimab in advanced cancers. TCRdb's table, derived via immunoSEQ multiplex PCR, lists solely in-frame clones and lacks some. The sample lists approximately 35,000 clones, around 80% occurring once. In germline, CDR1 is MNHEY, CDR2 SMNVEV (reference sequence). V gave up 5 bases and J gave up 1 base, with 8 bases separating them. The CDR3 totals 13 residues. Sample: CD4+ or CD8+ T cells sorted from blood, taken in a trial of the OX40 agonist ivuxolimab. The receptor was isolated from an adult with an advanced solid tumor such as melanoma, head and neck, liver or kidney cancer. The chain combines TRBV27 with TRBJ2-5; D gene ambiguous. This CDR3 reads CASSPSIQETQYF. The CDR3 region has the DNA TGTGCCAGCAGTCCGAGTATCCAAGAGACCCAGTACTTC.